The rows below give T cell receptor beta chains drawn from one sample of a study of T cells after yellow fever vaccination. TCRdb processed the 5' RACE reads anew with MiXCR; each CDR3 protein has one entry. The sample consists of 450,000 to 650,000 distinct CDR3 sequences, about 13% of them appearing once. Source: PBMCs, taken on the day of the yellow fever booster vaccination. The receptors originated from a young man who received the YFV17D yellow fever vaccine. The CDR3 runs from the conserved cysteine through the conserved F or W.

J gene	V gene	CDR3 protein
TRBJ1-1	TRBV30	CAFLGQGITVNTEAFF
TRBJ2-1	TRBV20-1	CSARAGGSSYNEQFF
TRBJ2-3	TRBV20-1	CSARAPSGRGDTQYF
TRBJ2-2	TRBV7-2	CASSLVMTASNTGELFF
TRBJ2-6	TRBV19	CASSILPSGANVLTF
TRBJ2-1	TRBV11-2	CASSFVGGTYNEQFF
TRBJ2-5	TRBV11-3	CASSPAGRGTQYF
TRBJ2-1	TRBV7-3	CASSQAGLLYNEQFF
TRBJ2-3	TRBV19	CASRLAGRTDTQYF
TRBJ1-1	TRBV10-3	CAISAAGMAFF
TRBJ2-1	TRBV20-1	CSASRRLAGAPAEQFF
TRBJ2-2	TRBV12-3/TRBV12-4	CASSLEGGLAGSIGELFF
TRBJ2-7	TRBV6-2/TRBV6-3	CASSYSASGTHSYEQYF
TRBJ2-6	TRBV6-2/TRBV6-3	CASNERTVSGANVLTF
TRBJ1-6	TRBV6-5	CASSYRQGDSPLHF
TRBJ2-7	TRBV7-3	CASSSDRVEQYF
TRBJ1-1	TRBV6-5	CASSYARATEAFF
TRBJ1-4	TRBV10-3	CATRLQTGTNEKLFF
TRBJ1-1	TRBV20-1	CSAVLREISEAFF
TRBJ2-2	TRBV10-3	CAISQSGRVTGELFF
TRBJ2-7	TRBV18	CASSTAGGYEQYF
TRBJ2-4	TRBV19	CASSLDAKNIQYF
TRBJ2-3	TRBV12-3/TRBV12-4	CASSPSGKADTQYF
TRBJ1-5	TRBV24-1	CATSETGNRQPQHF
TRBJ2-2	TRBV20-1	CSRYRADTGELFF
TRBJ2-1	TRBV20-1	CSARDLGRHGGEQFF
TRBJ2-5	TRBV11-2	CASSLLGPRQTQYF
TRBJ1-4	TRBV20-1	CSATKAVDEKLFF
TRBJ2-7	TRBV12-3/TRBV12-4	CASSSPGLAGMQYF
TRBJ2-7	TRBV7-2	CASRPTSGSEQYF
TRBJ1-2	TRBV15	CATSRVLSQYGYTF
TRBJ2-2	TRBV6-1	CAIAGSAGLAGELFF
TRBJ2-7	TRBV20-1	CSARGLAGAHEQYF
TRBJ1-5	TRBV29-1	CSVEGLGSGKVYSNQPQHF
TRBJ2-3	TRBV24-1	CATSETGGVSDTQYF
TRBJ2-7	TRBV3-1	CASSQGDAGYEQYF
TRBJ2-2	TRBV11-2	CASRRLPGQNTGELFF
TRBJ2-1	TRBV14	CASSRAFGTGYNEQFF
TRBJ1-5	TRBV7-2	CASSLVSTQRNQPQHF
TRBJ1-4	TRBV18	CASSPNSGKDEKLFF
TRBJ2-1	TRBV6-5	CASGDRDEQFF
TRBJ2-3	TRBV11-2	CASSNLAGGWDTQYF
TRBJ2-7	TRBV9	CASSPKGLEAYEQYF
TRBJ2-1	TRBV20-1	CSANHPRGGSNGYNEQFF
TRBJ2-4	TRBV7-2	CASSYQTGLANIQYF
TRBJ1-6	TRBV7-2	CASSLNRNGRPLHF
TRBJ2-1	TRBV27	CASSFANEQFF
TRBJ2-4	TRBV4-2	CASSQETGNIQYF
TRBJ2-4	TRBV11-2	CASSLEQGPSIQYF
TRBJ1-2	TRBV20-1	CSATGTFVAHTF
TRBJ1-6	TRBV30	CAWRVVAPYNSPLHF
TRBJ2-1	TRBV20-1	CSAYFGGNEQFF
TRBJ2-7	TRBV25-1	CASSGQGIRGQYF
TRBJ2-2	TRBV20-1	CSADDRTRGTGELFF
TRBJ2-5	TRBV10-3	CAISVYGQETQYF
TRBJ1-1	TRBV7-2	CASSWGKVTEAFF
TRBJ1-1	TRBV7-2	CASRGPNTEAFF